This T cell receptor beta chain was observed in a study of T cell responses to AZD1222 COVID-19 vaccine. Findings and limits, study-wide: No day 14 peak samples; only post-peak repertoires were characterized. Dominant CD4 TCR responses targeted spike regions 160-218 and 743-854.

Assay: immunoSEQ multiplex PCR; the TCRdb copy retains only in-frame clones and omits some. The data show 89,000 or so clones, approximately 90% seen once. Doses given second, at about 4 or about 12 weeks, were pooled. This CDR3 spans 15 amino acids. Germline CDR1 SGHTA, CDR2 FQGTGA. The J segment lost 8 bases and the V segment lost 1 base, leaving 8 bases of the junction unmatched. In this sample, this clone turned up once. The antigen remains undetermined. The receptor comes from an adult who received the AZD1222 COVID-19 vaccine. The chain combines TRBV7-3 with TRBJ2-1; 7 nucleotides align to TRBD2. The sample consisted of peripheral blood, taken 28 days after the second AZD1222 dose. This chain's CDR3 is CASSLSGRALHEQFF. The CDR3 region has the DNA TGTGCCAGCAGCTTAAGTGGGAGGGCCCTGCATGAGCAGTTCTTC.